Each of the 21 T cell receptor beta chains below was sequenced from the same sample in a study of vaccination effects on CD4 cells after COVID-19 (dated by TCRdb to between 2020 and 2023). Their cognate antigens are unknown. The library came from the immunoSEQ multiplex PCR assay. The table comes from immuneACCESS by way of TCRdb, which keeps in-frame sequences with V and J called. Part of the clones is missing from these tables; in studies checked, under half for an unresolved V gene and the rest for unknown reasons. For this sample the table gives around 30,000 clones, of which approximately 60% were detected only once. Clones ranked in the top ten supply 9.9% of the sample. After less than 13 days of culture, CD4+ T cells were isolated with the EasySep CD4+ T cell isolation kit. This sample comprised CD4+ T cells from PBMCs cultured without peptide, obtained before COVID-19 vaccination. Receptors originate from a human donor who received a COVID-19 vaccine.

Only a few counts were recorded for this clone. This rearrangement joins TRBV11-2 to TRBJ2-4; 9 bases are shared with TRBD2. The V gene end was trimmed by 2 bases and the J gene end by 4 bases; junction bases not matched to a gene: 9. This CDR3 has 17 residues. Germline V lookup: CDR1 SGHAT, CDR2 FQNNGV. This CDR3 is CASSLSGTSFVKNIQYF. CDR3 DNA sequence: TGTGCCAGCAGCTTATCCGGGACTAGCTTTGTTAAAAACATTCAGTACTTC. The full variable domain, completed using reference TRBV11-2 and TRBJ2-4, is EAGVAQSPRYKIIEKRQSVAFWCNPISGHATLYWYQQILGQGPKLLIQFQNNGVVDDSQLPKDRFSAERLKGVDSTLKIQPAKLEDSAVYLCASSLSGTSFVKNIQYFGAGTRLSVL.

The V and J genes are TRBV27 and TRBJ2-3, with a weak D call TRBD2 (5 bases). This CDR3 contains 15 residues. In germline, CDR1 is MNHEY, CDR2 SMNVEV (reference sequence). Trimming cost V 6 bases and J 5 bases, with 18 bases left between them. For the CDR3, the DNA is TGTGCCAGCAGCCCAGGACTGAATCGAGGAGATACGCAGTATTTT. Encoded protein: CASSPGLNRGDTQYF.

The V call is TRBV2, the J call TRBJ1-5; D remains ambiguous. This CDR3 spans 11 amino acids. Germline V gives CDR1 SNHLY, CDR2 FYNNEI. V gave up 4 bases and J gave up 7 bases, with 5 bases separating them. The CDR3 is CASSGGQPQHF. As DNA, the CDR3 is TGTGCCAGCAGTGGGGGACAGCCCCAGCATTTT.

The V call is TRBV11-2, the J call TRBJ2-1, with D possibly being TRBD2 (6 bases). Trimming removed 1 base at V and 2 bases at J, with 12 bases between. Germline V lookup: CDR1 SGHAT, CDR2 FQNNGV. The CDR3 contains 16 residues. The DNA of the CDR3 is TGTGCCAGCAGCTTAGCTGACGCGGGGACCTACAATGAGCAGTTCTTC. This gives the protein CASSLADAGTYNEQFF. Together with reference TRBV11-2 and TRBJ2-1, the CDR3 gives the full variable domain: EAGVAQSPRYKIIEKRQSVAFWCNPISGHATLYWYQQILGQGPKLLIQFQNNGVVDDSQLPKDRFSAERLKGVDSTLKIQPAKLEDSAVYLCASSLADAGTYNEQFFGPGTRLTVL.

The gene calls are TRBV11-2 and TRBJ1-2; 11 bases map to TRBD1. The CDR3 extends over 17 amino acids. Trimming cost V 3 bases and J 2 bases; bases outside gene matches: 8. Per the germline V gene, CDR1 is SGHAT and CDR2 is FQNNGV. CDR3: CASSLGTGGKRNYGYTF. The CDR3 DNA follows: TGTGCCAGCAGCTTGGGGACAGGGGGTAAACGAAACTATGGCTACACCTTC.

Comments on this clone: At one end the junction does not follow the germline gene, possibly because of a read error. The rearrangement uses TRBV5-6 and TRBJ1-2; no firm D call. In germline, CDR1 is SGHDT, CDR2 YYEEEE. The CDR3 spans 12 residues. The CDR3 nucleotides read TGTGCCACCAGCATTTATAACTATGGCTACACCTTC. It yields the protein CATSIYNYGYTF.

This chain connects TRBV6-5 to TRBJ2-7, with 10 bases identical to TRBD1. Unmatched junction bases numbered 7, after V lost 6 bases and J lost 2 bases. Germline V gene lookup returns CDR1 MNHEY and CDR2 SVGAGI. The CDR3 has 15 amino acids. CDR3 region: CASRSHGTGAYEQYF. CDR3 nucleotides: TGTGCCAGCAGATCACACGGGACAGGGGCCTACGAGCAGTACTTC.

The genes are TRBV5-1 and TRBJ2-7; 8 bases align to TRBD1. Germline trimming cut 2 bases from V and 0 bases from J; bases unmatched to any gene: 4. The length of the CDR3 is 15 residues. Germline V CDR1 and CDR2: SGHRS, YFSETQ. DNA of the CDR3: TGCGCCAGCAGCTTAGGACAGGGAGTCTCCTACGAGCAGTACTTC. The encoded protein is CASSLGQGVSYEQYF. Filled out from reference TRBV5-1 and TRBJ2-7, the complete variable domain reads KAGVTQTPRYLIKTRGQQVTLSCSPISGHRSVSWYQQTPGQGLQFLFEYFSETQRNKGNFPGRFSGRQFSNSRSEMNVSTLELGDSALYLCASSLGQGVSYEQYFGPGTRLTVT.

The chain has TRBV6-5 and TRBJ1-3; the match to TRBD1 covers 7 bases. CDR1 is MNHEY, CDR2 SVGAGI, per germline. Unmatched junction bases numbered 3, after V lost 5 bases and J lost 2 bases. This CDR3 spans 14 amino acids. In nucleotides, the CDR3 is TGTGCCAGCAGTAATAGGGGGCCTGGAAACACCATATATTTT. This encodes CASSNRGPGNTIYF.

The CDR3 loop reads CASSQTPQGEGSGYTF. The DNA for the CDR3 is TGTGCCAGCAGCCAAACCCCCCAGGGGGAGGGATCCGGCTACACCTTC. V and J are TRBV3-1 (or the pseudogene TRBV3-2) and TRBJ1-2; TRBD1 matches at 7 bases. Per germline, CDR1 LGHDT and CDR2 YNNKEL (reference sequence). The CDR3 length is 16 residues. Trimming took 2 bases from V and 8 from J; bases not matched to a gene: 14.

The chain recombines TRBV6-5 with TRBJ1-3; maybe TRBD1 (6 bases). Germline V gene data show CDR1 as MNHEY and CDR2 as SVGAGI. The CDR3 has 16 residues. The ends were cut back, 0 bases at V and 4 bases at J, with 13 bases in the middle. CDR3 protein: CASSYSILGGGNTIYF. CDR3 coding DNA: TGTGCCAGCAGTTACTCGATTTTAGGGGGGGGAAACACCATATATTTT.

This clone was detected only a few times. The CDR3 coding sequence is TGTGCCAGCTCACCCCGTCCCGGGACTAATGAAAAACTGTTTTTT. This sequence encodes CASSPRPGTNEKLFF. V gene TRBV18 combines with J gene TRBJ1-4; D is uncertain. The CDR3 is made up of 15 amino acids. V was clipped by 3 bases and J by 2 bases, with 10 bases between them. The germline V gene encodes CDR1 KGHSH and CDR2 LQKENI. Complete variable domain (other parts from reference TRBV18 and TRBJ1-4): NAGVMQNPRHLVRRRGQEARLRCSPMKGHSHVYWYRQLPEEGLKFMVYLQKENIIDESGMPKERFSAEFPKEGPSILRIQQVVRGDSAAYFCASSPRPGTNEKLFFGSGTQLSVL.

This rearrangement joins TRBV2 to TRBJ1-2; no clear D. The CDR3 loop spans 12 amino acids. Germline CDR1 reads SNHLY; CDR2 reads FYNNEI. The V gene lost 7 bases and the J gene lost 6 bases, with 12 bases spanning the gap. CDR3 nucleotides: TGTGCCAGCAACCGTGATACTAATGGCTACACCTTC. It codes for CASNRDTNGYTF.

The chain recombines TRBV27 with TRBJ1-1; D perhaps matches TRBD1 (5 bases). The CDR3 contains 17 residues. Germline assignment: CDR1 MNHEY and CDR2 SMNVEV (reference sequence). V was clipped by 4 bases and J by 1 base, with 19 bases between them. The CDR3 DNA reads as TGTGCCAGCAGTTCAACCGGGACGCGGGTAGGGAACACTGAAGCTTTCTTT. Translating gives CASSSTGTRVGNTEAFF.

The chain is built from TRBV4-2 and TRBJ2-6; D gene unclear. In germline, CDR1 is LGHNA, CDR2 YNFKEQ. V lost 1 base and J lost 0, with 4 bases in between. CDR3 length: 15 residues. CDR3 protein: CASSQGSSGANVLTF. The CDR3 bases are TGTGCCAGCAGCCAAGGGAGCTCTGGGGCCAACGTCCTGACTTTC.

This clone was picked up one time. The CDR3 DNA sequence: TGTGCCAGCAGCTTAGGTCCGGTGAACTATGGCTACACCTTC. Its protein is CASSLGPVNYGYTF. The V gene is TRBV7-2, the J gene TRBJ1-2; D gene uncertain. The CDR3 covers 14 residues. Germline V gene sequence: CDR1 SGHTA, CDR2 FQGNSA. V lost 1 base to trimming and J lost 2 bases, with 8 bases between them.

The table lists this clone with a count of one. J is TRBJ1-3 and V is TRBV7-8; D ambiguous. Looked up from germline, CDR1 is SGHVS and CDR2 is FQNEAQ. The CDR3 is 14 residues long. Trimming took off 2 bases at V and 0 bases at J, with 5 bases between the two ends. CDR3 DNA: TGTGCCAGCAGCTTACGGCTCTCTGGAAACACCATATATTTT. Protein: CASSLRLSGNTIYF.

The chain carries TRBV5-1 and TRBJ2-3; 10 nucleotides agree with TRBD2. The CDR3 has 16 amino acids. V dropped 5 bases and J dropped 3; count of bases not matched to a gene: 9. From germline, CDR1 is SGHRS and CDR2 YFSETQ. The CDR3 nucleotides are TGCGCCAGCAGGCCTAGCGGGGGAGGATCTACAGATACGCAGTATTTT. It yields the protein CASRPSGGGSTDTQYF.

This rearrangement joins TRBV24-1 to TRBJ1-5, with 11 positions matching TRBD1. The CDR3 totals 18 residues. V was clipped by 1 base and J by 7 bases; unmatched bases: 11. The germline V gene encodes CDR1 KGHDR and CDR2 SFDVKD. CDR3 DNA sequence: TGTGCCACCAGTGATTTTAATCGTTCGGGGACAGGGGGACAGCCCCAGCATTTT. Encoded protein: CATSDFNRSGTGGQPQHF.

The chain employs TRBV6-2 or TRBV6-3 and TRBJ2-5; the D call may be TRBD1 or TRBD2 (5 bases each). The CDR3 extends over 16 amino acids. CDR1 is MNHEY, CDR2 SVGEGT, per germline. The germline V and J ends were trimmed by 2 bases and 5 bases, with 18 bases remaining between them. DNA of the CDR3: TGTGCCAGCAGTTACCGGGACCGATTACGACGGGAGACCCAGTACTTC. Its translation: CASSYRDRLRRETQYF.

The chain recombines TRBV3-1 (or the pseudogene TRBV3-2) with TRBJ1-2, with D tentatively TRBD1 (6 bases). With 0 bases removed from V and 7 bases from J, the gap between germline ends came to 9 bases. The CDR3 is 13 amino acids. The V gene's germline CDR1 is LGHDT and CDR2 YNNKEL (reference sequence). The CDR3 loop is CASSQDRGSGYTF. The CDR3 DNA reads TGTGCCAGCAGCCAAGACAGGGGCTCTGGCTACACCTTC.